Listed below are T cell receptor beta chains from one sample, sequenced in a study of blood T cell repertoires in COVID-19. Generated by immunoSEQ multiplex PCR, the TCRdb table keeps only in-frame clones and is missing some. The repertoire holds roughly 250,000 clones, 70% to 90% seen once, with just over 0.85% in the top ten. The sequencing sample was made of PBMCs or T cells enriched from blood (not recorded which). The receptors come from a man aged 50 to 60 who had been exposed to COVID-19. Each CDR3 is given with its conserved first and last residue. A D gene is named only where the DNA matches it firmly. Clone size is shown for a subset of rows, as once, few, many or a class of expanded clone.

>TRBJ1-1|.|.|TRBV30
TGTGCCTGGAGTGGGGGGCACACTGAAGCTTTCTTT
CAWSGGHTEAFF
>TRBJ1-3|.|.|TRBV28
TGTGCCAGCAGTCACGGTCCGGGGAATGGAAACACCATATATTTT
CASSHGPGNGNTIYF
>TRBJ2-1|.|few|TRBV6-5
TGTGCCAGCAGTCCACGAGGGTGGAATGAGCAGTTCTTC
CASSPRGWNEQFF
>TRBJ2-1|TRBD2|.|TRBV5-1
TGCGCCAGCGCCGTACTAGCGGGCCTGAACAATGAGCAGTTCTTC
CASAVLAGLNNEQFF
>TRBJ1-1|.|.|TRBV29-1
TGCAGCGTTGTCCTCAACACTGAAGCTTTCTTT
CSVVLNTEAFF
>TRBJ2-6|.|once|TRBV24-1
TGTGCCACCCAAGGCGGTAGCTCTGGGGCCAACGTCCTGACTTTC
CATQGGSSGANVLTF
>TRBJ2-1|TRBD2|.|TRBV5-1
TGCGCCAGCAGCTTGTTAATTGGCGGGGGCTCCTACAATGAGCAGTTCTTC
CASSLLIGGGSYNEQFF
>TRBJ2-7|.|.|TRBV28
TGTGCCAGCAGTTTATTCGTCGGGGGATACTACGAGCAGTACTTC
CASSLFVGGYYEQYF
>TRBJ2-5|TRBD2|.|TRBV9
TGTGCCAGCAGCGTAGATTCGGGGAGGGGAGAGACCCAGTACTTC
CASSVDSGRGETQYF
>TRBJ2-1|TRBD2|.|TRBV3-1/TRBV3-2
TGTGCCAGCAGCCACCCCGGACTAGTCTCTAGGGATGAGCAGTTCTTC
CASSHPGLVSRDEQFF
>TRBJ2-7|TRBD1|.|TRBV6-1
TGTGCCAGCAGTTATTACGACAGGGGGTACGAGCAGTACTTC
CASSYYDRGYEQYF
>TRBJ2-3|TRBD2|once|TRBV5-1
TGCGCCAGCAGCTTGGGGGGCTCTAGCGGGAGTATAGATACGCAGTATTTT
CASSLGGSSGSIDTQYF
>TRBJ1-4|.|.|TRBV10-3
TGTGCCATCAGAGACGACAGGAGCAGTGCAACTAATGAAAAACTGTTTTTT
CAIRDDRSSATNEKLFF
>TRBJ2-3|TRBD2|.|TRBV11-2
TGTGCCAGCACTACCCTTGGAGGCGGGGGGTGGGATACGCAGTATTTT
CASTTLGGGGWDTQYF
>TRBJ1-2|.|.|TRBV5-1
TGCGCCAGCAGCTTGGCGGGGGGGCCTGTTGAAGGCTACACCTTC
CASSLAGGPVEGYTF
>TRBJ1-1|.|.|TRBV29-1
TGCAGCGTTGCAACAGGCCAGGGCACTGAAGCTTTCTTT
CSVATGQGTEAFF
>TRBJ1-5|.|.|TRBV4-1
TGCGCCAGCAGCCAAGATACGGGGGGGGGCAATCAGCCCCAGCATTTT
CASSQDTGGGNQPQHF
>TRBJ1-6|.|.|TRBV2
TGTGCCAGCAGCGGGTTGGGGGGGGCCCGGACACCCCTCCACTTT
CASSGLGGARTPLHF
>TRBJ2-2|TRBD2|.|TRBV5-1
TGCGCCAGCAGCCCAGCGGGAGGTATGCCCGGGGAGCTGTTTTTT
CASSPAGGMPGELFF
>TRBJ1-2|TRBD1|.|TRBV5-1
TGCGCCAGCAGCTTGGAGGGACAGGGAGTGGTCTCCTATGGCTACACCTTC
CASSLEGQGVVSYGYTF
>TRBJ2-1|.|.|TRBV5-8
TGTGCCAGCAGCCTAACAGCCTACAATGAGCAGTTCTTC
CASSLTAYNEQFF
>TRBJ2-7|.|.|TRBV6-5
TGTGCCAGCAGTTACCGAGGCAGGGAGGCCTACGAGCAGTACTTC
CASSYRGREAYEQYF
>TRBJ2-3|TRBD2|.|TRBV3-1/TRBV3-2
TGTGCCAGCAGCCAAGGACTAGCGGGAAGCACAGATACGCAGTATTTT
CASSQGLAGSTDTQYF
>TRBJ2-2|.|.|TRBV5-1
TGCGCCAGCAGTGGCAGGGGGGCGAACACCGGGGAGCTGTTTTTT
CASSGRGANTGELFF
>TRBJ2-5|TRBD2|.|TRBV19
TGTGCCAGTAATTCGGGGGGGAAGGCCCAGTACTTC
CASNSGGKAQYF
>TRBJ2-1|.|.|TRBV7-6
TGTGCCAGCAGCTCCGTAGCGGTAAGCTCCTACAATGAGCAGTTCTTC
CASSSVAVSSYNEQFF
>TRBJ1-2|.|.|TRBV25-1
TGTGCCAGCAGTGGCGAAGTGGTTGAGGTCTATGGCTACACCTTC
CASSGEVVEVYGYTF
>TRBJ2-5|TRBD2|.|TRBV18
TGTGCCAGCTCACCCTTTAGCGGGAGTCAAGAGACCCAGTACTTC
CASSPFSGSQETQYF
>TRBJ1-2|.|.|TRBV11-3
TGTGCCAGCAGCTTAGAATACTCTCCAGGGAGGGTTGGCTACACCTTC
CASSLEYSPGRVGYTF
>TRBJ1-1|TRBD1|.|TRBV2
TGTGCCAGCAGGAGGGGGCTGAACACTGAAGCTTTCTTT
CASRRGLNTEAFF
>TRBJ1-2|.|.|TRBV3-1/TRBV3-2
TGTGCCAGCAGCCAAGATGCGGCAGTCGGGGGCTACACCTTC
CASSQDAAVGGYTF
>TRBJ1-5|.|.|TRBV29-1
TGCAGCGTCTCGTTGGGGGCTTTAGACCAGCCCCAGCATTTT
CSVSLGALDQPQHF
>TRBJ1-2|TRBD1|.|TRBV5-1
TGCGCCAGCAGCCCAACGGGACAGGGGGAGTATGGCTACACCTTC
CASSPTGQGEYGYTF
>TRBJ2-2|TRBD2|.|TRBV7-3
TGTGCCAGCAGCCGGGGGGCGAACACCGGGGAGCTGTTTTTT
CASSRGANTGELFF
>TRBJ1-1|.|.|TRBV15
TGTGCCACCAGCAGAGATTCTCCAGGCATGAACACTGAAGCTTTCTTT
CATSRDSPGMNTEAFF
>TRBJ2-7|TRBD2|.|TRBV5-6
TGTGCCAGCAGCTTTGGGGGGGAAATCTACGAGCAGTACTTC
CASSFGGEIYEQYF
>TRBJ1-2|.|.|TRBV12-3/TRBV12-4
TGTGCCAGCAGTTTTAGCCAGAACTATGGCTACACCTTC
CASSFSQNYGYTF
>TRBJ1-2|TRBD1|.|TRBV27
TGTGCCAGCAGCCCTAAACCCGGGACAGCCACCTATGGCTACACCTTC
CASSPKPGTATYGYTF
>TRBJ2-2|TRBD2|.|TRBV5-1
TGCGCCAGCAGCTTGGCACTAGCGGGAGTCACCGGGGAGCTGTTTTTT
CASSLALAGVTGELFF
>TRBJ2-5|.|.|TRBV5-1
TGCGCCAGCAGCTTAGAGCCGGCGACTGAGACCCAGTACTTC
CASSLEPATETQYF
>TRBJ1-1|TRBD1|.|TRBV19
TGTGCCAGTAGTACCGACAGGGTTTTAAGGACTGAAGCTTTCTTT
CASSTDRVLRTEAFF
>TRBJ2-7|.|.|TRBV7-9
TGTGCCAGCAGCTTAGACGGGAGTGCCGAGCAGTACTTC
CASSLDGSAEQYF
>TRBJ2-1|TRBD2|.|TRBV24-1
TGTGCCACCAGTGGGTCCCCGGGGGCTAGCGGGAGTTCCCTTTACAATGAGCAGTTCTTC
CATSGSPGASGSSLYNEQFF
>TRBJ2-2|TRBD1|.|TRBV11-2
TGTGCCAGCAGCTTAGTCGGGACAGGAATCGCCGGGGAGCTGTTTTTT
CASSLVGTGIAGELFF
>TRBJ2-1|TRBD2|.|TRBV9
TGTGCCAGCAGCCCCCCCAGCGGGAGGGAGTACAATGAGCAGTTCTTC
CASSPPSGREYNEQFF
>TRBJ1-5|.|.|TRBV6-7
TGTGCCAGCAGGGAGGGGCAGCCCCAGCATTTT
CASREGQPQHF
>TRBJ1-3|.|.|TRBV5-4
TGTGCCAGCAGCTACCCAGGGGACGCCGGAAACACCATATATTTT
CASSYPGDAGNTIYF
>TRBJ1-3|.|once|TRBV12-5
TGTGCTAGTGGTTTGTTAACAGGGCGCAACTCTGGAAACACCATATATTTT
CASGLLTGRNSGNTIYF
>TRBJ2-2|TRBD1|.|TRBV6-6
TGTGCCAGCAGTTACCCAGGGGGCGCAAGCACCGGGGAGCTGTTTTTT
CASSYPGGASTGELFF
>TRBJ2-1|.|once|TRBV29-1
TGCAGCGTTAGGGGGTGGCAGGGAAGTGAGCAGTTCTTC
CSVRGWQGSEQFF